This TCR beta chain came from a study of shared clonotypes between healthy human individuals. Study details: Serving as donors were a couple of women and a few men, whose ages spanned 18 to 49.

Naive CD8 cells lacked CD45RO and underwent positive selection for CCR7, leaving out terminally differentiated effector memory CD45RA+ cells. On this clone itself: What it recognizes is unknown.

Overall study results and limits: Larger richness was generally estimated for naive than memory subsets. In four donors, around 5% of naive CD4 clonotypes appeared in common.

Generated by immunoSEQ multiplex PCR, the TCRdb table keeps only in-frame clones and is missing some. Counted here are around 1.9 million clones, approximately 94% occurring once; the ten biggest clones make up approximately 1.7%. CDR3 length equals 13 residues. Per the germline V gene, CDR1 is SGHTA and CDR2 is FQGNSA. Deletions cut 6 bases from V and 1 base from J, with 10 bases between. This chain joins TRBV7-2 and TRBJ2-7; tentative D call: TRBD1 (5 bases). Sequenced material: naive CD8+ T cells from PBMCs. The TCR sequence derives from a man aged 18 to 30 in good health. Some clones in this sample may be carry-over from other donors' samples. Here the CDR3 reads CASRSGYSYEQYF. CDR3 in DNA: TGTGCCAGCAGATCAGGGTATTCCTACGAGCAGTACTTC.